These 8 T cell receptor beta chains were all obtained from the same sample, sequenced in a study of technical replicates of blood from a handful of donors. Assay: immunoSEQ multiplex PCR; the TCRdb copy retains only in-frame clones and omits some. Among 95,000 to 100,000 clones listed, more than 90% were seen once. Material for sequencing was T cells isolated from PBMCs. These receptors originate from a human donor in good health.

The chain recombines TRBV11-2 with TRBJ1-2; D is perhaps TRBD1 (5 bases). Per the germline V gene, CDR1 is SGHAT and CDR2 is FQNNGV. The CDR3 is made up of 15 amino acids. V shed 5 bases and J shed 4 bases, with 17 bases lying between them. DNA of the CDR3: TGTGCCAGCAGCCCCGGGAGGGGAACCATCTATGGCTACACCTTC. It encodes CASSPGRGTIYGYTF.

CDR3 residues: CAISQGDAYEQYF. The DNA of the CDR3 is TGTGCCATCAGCCAAGGAGACGCCTACGAGCAGTACTTC. This chain links TRBV10-3 with TRBJ2-7; D is unclear. V was cut by 6 bases and J by 2 bases, with 11 bases left in between. This CDR3 region has 13 residues. Germline lookup yields CDR1 ENHRY and CDR2 SYGVKD.

V is TRBV19 and J is TRBJ2-3, with D maybe TRBD2 (7 bases). CDR3 length equals 14 residues. Germline V lookup: CDR1 LNHDA, CDR2 SQIVND (reference sequence). Trimming cost V 4 bases and J 4 bases, with 12 bases left between them. For the CDR3, the DNA is TGTGCCAGTAGTACGGAGGGGGGGCCAGATACGCAGTATTTT. Amino acids: CASSTEGGPDTQYF.

The chain uses TRBV5-1 and TRBJ2-2, with a tentative D call TRBD1 (6 bases). Germline CDR1 and CDR2: SGHRS and YFSETQ. The CDR3 has 15 amino acids. Trimming left V 1 base short and J 8 bases short, with 15 bases between. Written as DNA, the CDR3 is TGCGCCAGCAGCTTGTTACAGGGAAATAGGGGGGAGCTGTTTTTT. Amino acid sequence: CASSLLQGNRGELFF.

The CDR3 is CASSLGTSGYEQYF. Here the CDR3 DNA reads TGTGCCAGCAGCTTAGGGACTAGCGGCTACGAGCAGTACTTC. The V and J genes are TRBV11-1 and TRBJ2-7; 10 nucleotides line up with TRBD2. From germline, CDR1 is SGHAT and CDR2 FQDESV (reference sequence). The CDR3 loop spans 14 amino acids. Trimming cost V 1 base and J 3 bases; bases outside gene matches: 0. The full variable domain, rest sourced from reference TRBV11-1 and TRBJ2-7, is EAEVAQSPRYKITEKSQAVAFWCDPISGHATLYWYRQILGQGPELLVQFQDESVVDDSQLPKDRFSAERLKGVDSTLKIQPAELGDSAMYLCASSLGTSGYEQYFGPGTRLTVT.

J is TRBJ2-1 and V is TRBV28; D is undetermined. Between the trimmed V and J ends, which lost 8 bases and 10 bases, there was a span of 15 bases. Germline CDR1 MDHEN, CDR2 SYDVKM. This CDR3 has 12 amino acids. CDR3 sequence: CASVNPPQEQFF. The DNA of the CDR3 is TGTGCCAGCGTCAACCCCCCACAGGAGCAGTTCTTC.

The chain carries TRBV18 and TRBJ1-2, with 9 bases fitting TRBD1. The CDR3 has 15 residues. Germline CDR1 KGHSH, CDR2 LQKENI. The junction had 7 bases not matched to a gene; V was cut back by 3 bases and J by 5 bases. Here the CDR3 DNA reads TGTGCCAGCTCACCCTCGACAGGGGGAGAATATGGCTACACCTTC. It is translated as CASSPSTGGEYGYTF. Drawing the rest from reference TRBV18 and TRBJ1-2, the complete variable domain is NAGVMQNPRHLVRRRGQEARLRCSPMKGHSHVYWYRQLPEEGLKFMVYLQKENIIDESGMPKERFSAEFPKEGPSILRIQQVVRGDSAAYFCASSPSTGGEYGYTFGSGTRLTVV.

This chain joins TRBV4-1 and TRBJ1-1; D gene unclear. Germline-derived CDR1 and CDR2 are MGHRA and YSYEKL. With 2 bases removed from V and 0 bases from J, the gap between germline ends came to 13 bases. CDR3 length: 16 residues. The CDR3 reads CASSQSGRDMNTEAFF. CDR3 in DNA: TGCGCCAGCAGCCAAAGCGGGAGGGATATGAACACTGAAGCTTTCTTT.